Here is one T cell receptor beta chain with its context. Germline CDR1 reads GTSNPN; CDR2 reads SVGIG (reference sequence). This CDR3 spans 15 amino acids. Trimming at V came to 0 bases and at J to 6 bases, leaving 4 bases not matched to a gene. From CD4+ cells came CD45RA+ naive and CD45RA-negative memory subsets. The record originates from a study of shared clonotypes between healthy human individuals. The assay was run at deep level. Splitting of each subset's genomic DNA was done evenly across several immunoSEQ plates. The data were produced by immunoSEQ multiplex PCR, yet TCRdb's version contains in-frame clones alone and is incomplete. The sample shows approximately 1,000,000 clones, about four fifths of them seen only once.

Sequences were obtained from memory CD4+ T cells from PBMCs. Subset meaning: CD45RA-negative fraction. This TCR was sampled from a man younger than 35 in good health. Some clones in this sample may be carry-over from other donors' samples. This sequence joins TRBV30 and TRBJ2-7; 14 nucleotides match TRBD2. CDR3 DNA: TGTGCCTGGAGTGTACGGGGACTAGCGGGAGTCGAGCAGTACTTC. Encoded protein: CAWSVRGLAGVEQYF.